The 24 T cell receptor beta chains listed next were all sequenced from one sample in a study of T cell changes during pregnancy in multiple sclerosis. Here immunoSEQ multiplex PCR was the method, and the copy in TCRdb shows in-frame clones only, minus some. The table shows about 73,000 clones, with approximately 92% occurring only once. Material: peripheral blood, obtained in the third trimester of pregnancy. These receptors were collected from a female donor in good health, enrolled as a control in a pregnancy study.

The rearrangement uses TRBV19 and TRBJ2-1, with TRBD2 as a possible D gene (6 bases). The CDR3 consists of 14 residues. V was shortened by 4 bases and J by 5 bases, with 12 bases between the two germline ends. Germline V gene sequence: CDR1 LNHDA, CDR2 SQIVND (reference sequence). DNA for the CDR3: TGTGCCAGTAGTAAGGTTGGAGGGGACAATGAGCAGTTCTTC. Protein product: CASSKVGGDNEQFF. Filled out from reference TRBV19 and TRBJ2-1, the complete variable domain reads DGGITQSPKYLFRKEGQNVTLSCEQNLNHDAMYWYRQDPGQGLRLIYYSQIVNDFQKGDIAEGYSVSREKKESFPLTVTSAQKNPTAFYLCASSKVGGDNEQFFGPGTRLTVL.

This chain connects TRBV4-3 to TRBJ2-6; perhaps TRBD1 as D (6 bases). The CDR3 has 16 amino acids. The germline V gene has CDR1 LGHNA and CDR2 YSLEER. Trimming took 5 bases from V and 4 from J, leaving 15 bases between them. CDR3 nucleotide sequence: TGCGCCAGCAGCGCTTGGTGGGGGCCCGGGGCCAACGTCCTGACTTTC. It translates to CASSAWWGPGANVLTF.

The gene calls are TRBV6-1 and TRBJ2-5; D is ambiguous. The germline gives CDR1 MNHNS, CDR2 SASEGT. This CDR3 spans 15 amino acids. V gave up 5 bases and J gave up 1 base, with 14 bases separating them. CDR3 sequence (DNA): TGTGCCAGCAGTACCCTAATTACGTCCCAAGAGACCCAGTACTTC. It specifies CASSTLITSQETQYF.

This chain links TRBV7-9 with TRBJ2-7; D is undetermined. CDR3 size: 13 residues. Per the germline V gene, CDR1 is SEHNR and CDR2 is FQNEAQ (reference sequence). V lost 2 bases to trimming and J lost 3 bases, with 8 bases between them. The CDR3 reads CASSLSLLYEQYF. The CDR3 nucleotides are TGTGCCAGCAGCTTATCTCTCCTCTACGAGCAGTACTTC.

The chain has TRBV7-2 and TRBJ2-5; possibly TRBD1 for D (6 bases). V was clipped by 5 bases and J by 2 bases, with 9 bases between them. This CDR3 spans 13 amino acids. Germline CDR1 and CDR2: SGHTA and FQGNSA. CDR3 protein: CASSADRQETQYF. CDR3 nucleotide sequence: TGTGCCAGCAGCGCCGACAGGCAAGAGACCCAGTACTTC.

This clone occurred once. The chain carries TRBV29-1 and TRBJ2-1; no definite D call. The CDR3 extends over 15 amino acids. Trimming cost V 1 base and J 0 bases, with 10 bases left between them. Germline CDR1 is SQVTM and CDR2 is ANQGSEA. The CDR3 DNA follows: TGCAGCGTTGAAGTACTTGAACGCTCCTACAATGAGCAGTTCTTC. It is translated as CSVEVLERSYNEQFF.

The chain combines TRBV11-2 with TRBJ2-3; D possibly corresponds to TRBD1 (6 bases). The CDR3 has 16 amino acids. Germline CDR1 and CDR2: SGHAT and FQNNGV. V shed 5 bases and J shed 0 bases, with 15 bases lying between them. CDR3 residues: CASSPWGQVSTDTQYF. As DNA, the CDR3 is TGTGCCAGCAGCCCGTGGGGGCAGGTGAGCACAGATACGCAGTATTTT.

The chain has TRBV14 and TRBJ2-4; D ambiguous. The CDR3 is 13 amino acids. Germline V gene sequence: CDR1 SGHDN, CDR2 FVKESK. Trimming removed 2 bases at V and 7 bases at J, with 9 bases between. CDR3 loop: CASSQLRSNIQYF. The DNA for the CDR3 is TGTGCCAGCAGCCAACTTCGGTCCAACATTCAGTACTTC.

The chain employs TRBV6-5 and TRBJ2-7, with 8 positions matching TRBD1. The germline gives CDR1 MNHEY, CDR2 SVGAGI. Trimming at V came to 10 bases and at J to 5 bases, leaving 10 bases not matched to a gene. The CDR3 has 13 amino acids. The CDR3 sequence: CATLSAGGDEQYF. The DNA of the CDR3 is TGTGCCACCCTGTCGGCAGGGGGCGACGAGCAGTACTTC.

V is TRBV15 and J is TRBJ2-5; 10 nucleotides line up with TRBD2. This CDR3 region has 16 residues. Germline CDR1 is LNHNV and CDR2 is YYDKDF (reference sequence). V dropped 0 bases and J dropped 5; count of bases not matched to a gene: 6. CDR3 protein: CATSRDRNSGRETQYF. CDR3 DNA: TGTGCCACCAGCAGAGATCGGAATAGCGGGAGGGAGACCCAGTACTTC.

The chain employs TRBV20-1 and TRBJ2-1; no firm D call. Germline-derived CDR1 and CDR2 are DFQATT and SNEGSKA (reference sequence). V lost 3 bases and J 13 bases, leaving 13 bases between the germline ends. The CDR3 spans 11 residues. The CDR3 spells CSASSPFIQFF. CDR3 DNA: TGCAGTGCTAGTAGCCCCTTCATCCAGTTCTTC.

The rearrangement links TRBV7-2 to TRBJ2-1, with 11 bases fitting TRBD1. In germline, CDR1 is SGHTA, CDR2 FQGNSA. With V trimmed by 10 bases and J by 6 bases, 5 bases remained unmatched. This CDR3 region has 13 residues. CDR3 residues: CATGQGALNEQFF. The CDR3 DNA reads TGTGCCACCGGACAGGGGGCGCTCAATGAGCAGTTCTTC.

V usage is TRBV7-9 and J usage is TRBJ2-3; D is unresolved. V was shortened by 2 bases and J by 6 bases, with 6 bases between the two germline ends. CDR1 and CDR2 (germline): SEHNR, FQNEAQ (reference sequence). The length of the CDR3 is 12 residues. The CDR3 loop reads CASSLRMDTQYF. CDR3 nucleotide sequence: TGTGCCAGCAGCTTACGTATGGATACGCAGTATTTT.

This clone was counted a single time. This rearrangement joins TRBV7-9 to TRBJ2-7; TRBD1 is a possible D gene (5 bases). V was trimmed by 6 bases and J by 5 bases, leaving 20 bases between them. The CDR3 covers 15 residues. The germline V gene has CDR1 SEHNR and CDR2 FQNEAQ (reference sequence). CDR3 in amino acids: CASSRMSDLGHEQYF. CDR3 DNA: TGTGCCAGCAGTCGGATGTCGGACCTGGGGCACGAGCAGTACTTC.

This clone showed up just a few times. The chain employs TRBV6-5 and TRBJ1-6, with D possibly matching TRBD1 (5 bases). V lost 5 bases and J lost 6, with 11 bases in between. The CDR3 runs 14 residues. Per the germline V gene, CDR1 is MNHEY and CDR2 is SVGAGI. The CDR3 region is CASSRTSPNSPLHF. The DNA for the CDR3 is TGTGCCAGCAGTCGGACAAGCCCTAATTCACCCCTCCACTTT.

V and J are TRBV5-1 and TRBJ2-7, with 7 bases fitting TRBD2. Germline CDR1 reads SGHRS; CDR2 reads YFSETQ. The ends lost 4 bases at V and 1 base at J; junction bases unmatched: 5. The CDR3 extends over 14 amino acids. The CDR3 nucleotides are TGCGCCAGCAGCACCCGGGGACTATCCTACGAGCAGTACTTC. It is translated as CASSTRGLSYEQYF.

The chain links TRBV5-1 to TRBJ2-7; 7 bases align to TRBD2. This CDR3 is built from 15 residues. Germline values: CDR1 SGHRS, CDR2 YFSETQ. V trimming: 0 bases; J trimming: 2 bases; junction bases outside the gene matches: 5. The DNA for the CDR3 is TGCGCCAGCAGCTTGGCCGGGGGGAGCCCCTACGAGCAGTACTTC. Translating gives CASSLAGGSPYEQYF. The full variable domain, its missing parts supplied by reference TRBV5-1 and TRBJ2-7, is KAGVTQTPRYLIKTRGQQVTLSCSPISGHRSVSWYQQTPGQGLQFLFEYFSETQRNKGNFPGRFSGRQFSNSRSEMNVSTLELGDSALYLCASSLAGGSPYEQYFGPGTRLTVT.

The V gene is TRBV7-3, the J gene TRBJ2-3; 7 nucleotides match TRBD2. The CDR3 has 16 residues. Unmatched junction bases numbered 6, after V lost 2 bases and J lost 1 base. Germline loops: CDR1 SGHTA, CDR2 FQGTGA. For the CDR3, the DNA is TGTGCCAGCAGCTTAGCCCTAGCGGAGGGCACAGATACGCAGTATTTT. This codes for CASSLALAEGTDTQYF.

The V gene is TRBV5-4, the J gene TRBJ1-1; 8 bases are shared with TRBD1. The CDR3 is 13 residues long. Germline V CDR1 and CDR2: SGHNT, YYREEE (reference sequence). V lost 6 bases to trimming and J lost 3 bases; unmatched junction nucleotides: 4. The CDR3 loop reads CASTQDRDTEAFF. The CDR3 nucleotides are TGTGCCAGCACCCAGGACAGGGACACTGAAGCTTTCTTT. Full variable domain (missing parts from reference TRBV5-4 and TRBJ1-1): ETGVTQSPTHLIKTRGQQVTLRCSSQSGHNTVSWYQQALGQGPQFIFQYYREEENGRGNFPPRFSGLQFPNYSSELNVNALELDDSALYLCASTQDRDTEAFFGQGTRLTVV.

CDR3 DNA: TGTGCCAGCAGCTTATTTGTAGCGGGAGAAGATACGCAGTATTTT. Its protein is CASSLFVAGEDTQYF. V usage is TRBV7-9 and J usage is TRBJ2-3; 9 positions match TRBD2. The CDR3 is 15 residues long. The germline CDR1 and CDR2 sequences are SEHNR and FQNEAQ (reference sequence). V shed 2 bases, J shed 5 bases, and the junction held 5 bases outside the gene matches.

The chain employs TRBV7-3 and TRBJ2-2, with TRBD2 matching over 11 bases. Unmatched junction bases numbered 17, after V lost 1 base and J lost 1 base. The CDR3 runs 22 residues. Looked up from germline, CDR1 is SGHTA and CDR2 is FQGTGA. CDR3 coding DNA: TGTGCCAGCAGCTTAAAGATGTGGCCGGGACTAGCGGCTGACCTGAACACCGGGGAGCTGTTTTTT. This codes for CASSLKMWPGLAADLNTGELFF.

V gene TRBV29-1 combines with J gene TRBJ2-7, with a tentative D call TRBD1 (6 bases). Germline V gene sequence: CDR1 SQVTM, CDR2 ANQGSEA. V was pared by 6 bases and J by 5 bases, with 17 bases between. This CDR3 has 13 amino acids. The chain's CDR3 is CSVVQGFGHEQYF. CDR3 in DNA: TGCAGCGTGGTACAGGGATTCGGCCACGAGCAGTACTTC.

This chain connects TRBV5-6 to TRBJ1-1, with 8 positions matching TRBD1. V dropped 0 bases and J dropped 8; count of bases not matched to a gene: 6. Germline V gene lookup returns CDR1 SGHDT and CDR2 YYEEEE. This CDR3 contains 14 residues. In nucleotides, the CDR3 is TGTGCCAGCAGCTTGGCGCCCGGGACAGGCGAAGCTTTCTTT. As protein: CASSLAPGTGEAFF.

The rearrangement uses TRBV5-1 and TRBJ1-2; 8 nucleotides match TRBD1. CDR3 length: 14 residues. J gave up 5 bases and V 4 bases, and 7 bases lay outside the gene matches. The germline V gene encodes CDR1 SGHRS and CDR2 YFSETQ. The CDR3 is CASSKDRADYGYTF. CDR3 bases: TGCGCCAGCAGCAAGGACAGGGCTGATTATGGCTACACCTTC.